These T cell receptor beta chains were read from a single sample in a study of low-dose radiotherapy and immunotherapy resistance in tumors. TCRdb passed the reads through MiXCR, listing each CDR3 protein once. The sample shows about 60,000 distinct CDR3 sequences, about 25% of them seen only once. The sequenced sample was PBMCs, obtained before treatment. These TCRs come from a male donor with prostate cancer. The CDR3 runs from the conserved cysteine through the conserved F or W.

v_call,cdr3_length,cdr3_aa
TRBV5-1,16,CASSLDPVGGANVLTF
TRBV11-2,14,CASSLTRNTGELFF
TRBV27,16,CASSLERGRARNEQFF
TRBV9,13,CASSQLNTGELFF
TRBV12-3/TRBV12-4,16,CASSPWGAGDQETQYF
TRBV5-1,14,CASSHGTAQETQYF
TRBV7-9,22,CASSSSTGQRTSGSEGANVLTF
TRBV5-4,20,CASSSGRTSGRTPTRMTQYF
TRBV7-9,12,CASSGRNNEQFF
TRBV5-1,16,CASSLVNPGDNSPLHF
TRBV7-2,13,CASSPNRGSIQYF
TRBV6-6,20,CASSYSNPGVGSGNYNEQFF
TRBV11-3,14,CASSLEGTSDTQYF
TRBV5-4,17,CASTPGPSGGFTDTQYF
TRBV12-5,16,CASGNPAGGSSYEQYF
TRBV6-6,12,CASSESAGELFF
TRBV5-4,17,CASSLEVAVSSYNEQFF
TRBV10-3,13,CAITGMSGNTIYF
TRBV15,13,CATSRGGNQPQHF
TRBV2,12,CASSEADREQYF
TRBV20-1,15,CSAREGGLAGNEQFF
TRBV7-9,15,CASSTRDRAYNEQFF
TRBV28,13,CASSPGSKNIQYF
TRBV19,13,CASSSATGYGYTF
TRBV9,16,CASSGSSGLGFYEQYF
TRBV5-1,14,CASSMGLAESEQFF
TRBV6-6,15,CASSSPTGHNYGYTF
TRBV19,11,CASSKGGEQYF
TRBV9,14,CASSVGSFQETQYF
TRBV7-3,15,CASSSSGSSTGELFF
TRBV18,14,CASSAGGSYNEQFF
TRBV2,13,CASSEHRNQPQHF
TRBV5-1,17,CASSPGLAASSYNEQFF
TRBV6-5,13,CASRNRGGTEAFF
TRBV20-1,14,CSANSGREQETQYF
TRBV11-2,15,CASSTVGQGNYEQYF
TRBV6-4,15,CASNRQDYSNQPQHF
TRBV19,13,CASSIDRGVGYTF
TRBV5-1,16,CASSLPRGEGQETQYF
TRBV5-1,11,CAPPGGNEQYF
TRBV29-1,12,CSVATGVTEAFF
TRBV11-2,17,CASTYAGQDSYNSPLHF
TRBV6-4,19,CASSDACSGGLPIGETQYF
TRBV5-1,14,CASSALAGGQEQFF
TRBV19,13,CASRPGSSDTQYF
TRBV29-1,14,CSAKPGTNNNEQFF
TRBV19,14,CASSVRANTGELFF
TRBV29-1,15,CSVRGGGSSYNEQFF
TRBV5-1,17,CASSLASGGLDTDTQYF
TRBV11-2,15,CASSLIGHLTDTQYF
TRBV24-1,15,CATSDSTSGSYEQYF
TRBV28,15,CASSPDRVMWETQYF
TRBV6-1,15,CASSVGLASTDTQYF
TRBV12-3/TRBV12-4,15,CASSFSRGARETQYF
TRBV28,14,CASSPGHSNQPQHF